Given below is one T cell receptor beta chain in context. This receptor's antigen is unknown. It has no much larger one-base neighbor in the sample; base qualities were not kept. Sequences SGHNT (CDR1) and YYREEE (CDR2) are obtained from the germline V gene (reference sequence). The CDR3 covers 13 residues, taking in both the cysteine and the phenylalanine. Only the CDR3 DNA stays, 39 bases, in frame from base 1. The junction shows trimming of 2 bases on V and 6 bases on J, and the gene matches do not reach 3 bases of it. This specimen comes from a study of shared clonotypes between healthy human individuals (TCRdb year 2020). Describing the broader study: A few men and a couple of women, aged 18 to 49 years, made up the cohort. For each donor, three plates each were used for CD4 naive and CD4 memory, two plates were used for CD8 naive, and one plate was used for CD8 memory. The study deeply sequenced blood TCR repertoires of several healthy adults to estimate repertoire size and the extent of clonotype sharing between individuals. Different laboratories and diverse techniques were used to prepare libraries and sequence TCR repertoires, to increase sequencing depth and limit assay-specific biases. Leukapheresis yielded between about 0.85 and 10 billion PBMCs per donor. Paper-wide results and their limitations: Incomplete sequencing was indicated by rarefaction of sorted-subset datasets, despite the large sequencing depth. Compared with non-shared clonotypes, the clonotypes found in all four sorted-subset donors had higher generation probabilities. The genetic and exposure-history diversity represented was limited by the small number of donors. Pairwise subsampling led to the expectation that sequencing depth would affect the degree of clonotype sharing among donors. Sampling was restricted to blood, and TCR repertoires in tissues likely differ from the TCR repertoires found in blood. Naive subsets generally had larger estimated clonotype richness than memory subsets did. Approximately 4.8% of naive CD4, 3.5% of naive CD8, about 2.5% of memory CD4, and about 0.4% of memory CD8 clonotypes were shared across several donors.

Using the deep immunoSEQ assay, multiplex PCR amplified TCR CDR3 regions from genomic DNA. For each cell subset, the extracted genomic DNA was distributed evenly across all wells of several immunoSEQ 96-well plates, and each plate served as one replicate. Each replicate PCR for sorted subsets received approximately 200 ng genomic DNA, equal to tens of thousands of T cell genomes. The purified libraries were quantified using a Qubit 3.0 fluorometer, sized with a Bioanalyzer 2100, and then quantified again using the KAPA Library Quantification kit. Every immunoSEQ 96-well plate was sequenced on a separate single-read 150-cycle Illumina NextSeq 550 flow cell. As for how the authors treated the data: The immunoSEQ output contained only junctional sequences without quality scores, so filtering could not match that applied to full-length reads. To assign V/J genes and CDR3, sequences were annotated using PyIR, a Python wrapper for IgBLAST v1.9, with IMGT germline references. Reads were filtered out if the reads had weak V/J assignments (E-value above 1e-6), no CDR3, stop codons, out-of-frame junctions, or ambiguous translated residues. V3J clonotypes were defined by identical inferred V gene, J gene, and CDR3 amino acid sequence. Percentage overlap between repertoires was calculated by dividing the number of shared unique clonotypes by the size of the smaller repertoire. Richness of each repertoire was evaluated using RTK rarefaction, the Chao1 estimator, and Recon v2.1 estimates of unobserved clonotypes. OLGA was used to compute generation probabilities for all TCRbeta clonotypes that the gDNA method yielded from a handful of donors. As stored in TCRdb, this immuneACCESS dataset retains in-frame rearrangements with V and J assigned. A fraction of the clones does not appear; measured against another copy, unresolved V genes explain less than half of the discrepancy, and the remainder lacks a known reason. V and J calls plus clone size are reproduced from that table; the DNA served to infer D and trimming. For this sample there are about 1.5 million clones; 98% appear just once. The ten largest clones capture roughly 0.42% of the sample.

The donors were healthy, HIV-negative adults who had no recently reported acute infections or vaccinations. Every donor was a Caucasian adult residing in Nashville, Tennessee, USA. CD4+ T cells were enriched by magnetic negative selection, after which naive cells were positively selected on CD45RA and the negative fraction was taken as the memory subset. After blood collection by leukapheresis, PBMCs were isolated using Ficoll-Histopaque density gradient centrifugation and then cryopreserved in the vapor phase of liquid nitrogen. Analytical flow cytometry was used to check the purity and quantity of every magnetically sorted T cell population. Each sorted fraction had its genomic DNA isolated and then quantified by UV absorbance on a Nanodrop 2000c.

The material sequenced was naive CD4+ T cells sorted from blood. The cell subset or site label for this specimen denotes: CD45RA+ positively selected. The chain is encoded by TRBV5-4 joined to TRBJ1-1, and 8 junction bases match TRBD1. The receptor was isolated from a man younger than 45 in good health. The sequenced DNA is TGTGCCAGCAGCTTCTCAGGGGGCCCTGAAGCTTTCTTT. Its protein product is CASSFSGGPEAFF.